This note documents a single TCR beta chain sequence. The antigen is undetermined. This sample stems from a study of T cell repertoires in cytomegalovirus infection. TCRdb analysed the reads with MiXCR anew, one entry per CDR3 protein. The repertoire includes some 800,000 distinct CDR3 sequences, 30% to 35% of them detected once, and around 11% sits in the top ten. Germline V lookup: CDR1 LNHNV, CDR2 YYDKDF (reference sequence). Trimming removed 0 bases from V and 3 bases from J, with 8 bases in between. The CDR3 has 15 residues. The source is a human donor in good health (CMV status not recorded). Some clones in this sample may be carry-over from other donors' samples. The input for sequencing was cultured CD8+ T cells from PBMCs, taken from culture after CMV antigen stimulation. This chain joins TRBV15 and TRBJ1-4; unclear D gene. The CDR3 loop reads CATSRDMTANEKLFF. For the CDR3, the DNA is TGTGCCACCAGCAGAGATATGACTGCTAATGAAAAACTGTTTTTT.